Sequencing of this TCR beta chain was carried out in a study of metastatic and nonmetastatic thyroid tumors. Findings and limits, study-wide: The study reportedly found significantly higher TCR beta diversity in malignant thyroid tumors than benign nodules, in blood and tumor.

Patients were all untreated before their thyroid surgery. The CDR3 sequence is 16 residues long. The V end was cut by 1 base, the J end by 2 bases, with 14 bases between. Germline CDR1 and CDR2: SGDLS and YYNGEE. Source study methods: A distant-metastasis classifier for papillary thyroid cancer was built using CDR3 differences across clinicopathological groups. Using MiXCR, TCRdb reanalyzed the PCR reads. TCRdb, not the authors, supplied the V and J calls. In the table there are more than 13,000 clones, 20% to 30% of which are singletons. On this clone: What it recognizes is unknown.

This TCR came from a female donor with papillary thyroid cancer or a benign thyroid nodule (not recorded which). Some clones in this sample may be carry-over from other donors' samples. Material: blood. The chain is built from TRBV9 and TRBJ2-3, with D tentatively TRBD1 or TRBD2 (5 bases each). CDR3 sequence (DNA): TGTGCCAGCAGCGTATCTCGGGGCGAACCCACAGATACGCAGTATTTT. As protein: CASSVSRGEPTDTQYF. Full variable domain (rest looked up from reference TRBV9 and TRBJ2-3): DSGVTQTPKHLITATGQRVTLRCSPRSGDLSVYWYQQSLDQGLQFLIQYYNGEERAKGNILERFSAQQFPDLHSELNLSSLELGDSALYFCASSVSRGEPTDTQYFGPGTRLTVL.